The clone carrying this T cell receptor (beta chain) was seen once. Its antigen remains unidentified. These data originate in a study of T cell responses to AZD1222 COVID-19 vaccine. Study-wide findings and caveats: Reportedly, nearly half of unique spike TCRs recognized epitopes outside B.1.351/B.1.1.7 mutations.

This CDR3 is built from 17 residues. V dropped 0 bases and J dropped 2; count of bases not matched to a gene: 7. Germline V CDR1 and CDR2: LNHDA, SQIVND (reference sequence). The assay was immunoSEQ multiplex PCR, and TCRdb's table has in-frame clones only and misses some. This repertoire shows about 150,000 clones, around nine tenths found once; its top ten account for roughly 5.5%. The receptor's source is an adult in good health. The specimen comprised peripheral blood, sampled on day 0 of AZD1222 vaccination. The chain carries TRBV19 and TRBJ1-1; 9 bases map to TRBD1. CDR3 region: CASSIDSTGGGNTEAFF. The CDR3 DNA sequence: TGTGCCAGTAGTATAGACTCGACAGGGGGAGGAAACACTGAAGCTTTCTTT.